The clone carrying this TCR beta chain came up a few times. The entry originates in a study of blood T cell repertoires in COVID-19. Measured with immunoSEQ multiplex PCR; TCRdb has only the in-frame clones, and not every one. The table includes about 87,000 clones, roughly four fifths detected once. Germline CDR1 reads MDHEN; CDR2 reads SYDVKM. J gave up 8 bases and V 6 bases, and 9 bases lay outside the gene matches. This CDR3 has 13 amino acids. Sequenced: peripheral blood. This sequence was found in a woman aged 70-85 years with acute or convalescent COVID-19. The genes are TRBV28 and TRBJ1-2; 7 bases line up with TRBD1. CDR3 in amino acids: CASRLTDRVGYTF. CDR3 in DNA: TGTGCCAGCAGACTGACAGACAGGGTAGGCTACACCTTC.